The source of this T cell receptor (beta chain) is a study of blood T cell repertoires in COVID-19. Study as a whole: Specimens from acute and convalescent COVID-19 originated in the United States, Italy and Spain.

The table came from immunoSEQ multiplex PCR; TCRdb's copy has only in-frame clones and leaves some out. The top ten clones hold about 1.8% of a sample with about 140,000 clones, 88% of them seen once. Germline V gives CDR1 LGHDT, CDR2 YNNKEL (reference sequence). The CDR3 runs to 15 residues. V lost 0 bases, J lost 4 bases, and 0 bases stayed unmatched. The sequenced sample consisted of peripheral blood. The chain carries TRBV3-1 (or the pseudogene TRBV3-2) and TRBJ2-3; 11 positions match TRBD2. The TCR comes from a woman aged 45-65 years with acute or convalescent COVID-19. CDR3 protein: CASSQELAGADTQYF. Written as DNA, the CDR3 is TGTGCCAGCAGCCAAGAACTAGCGGGGGCAGATACGCAGTATTTT.